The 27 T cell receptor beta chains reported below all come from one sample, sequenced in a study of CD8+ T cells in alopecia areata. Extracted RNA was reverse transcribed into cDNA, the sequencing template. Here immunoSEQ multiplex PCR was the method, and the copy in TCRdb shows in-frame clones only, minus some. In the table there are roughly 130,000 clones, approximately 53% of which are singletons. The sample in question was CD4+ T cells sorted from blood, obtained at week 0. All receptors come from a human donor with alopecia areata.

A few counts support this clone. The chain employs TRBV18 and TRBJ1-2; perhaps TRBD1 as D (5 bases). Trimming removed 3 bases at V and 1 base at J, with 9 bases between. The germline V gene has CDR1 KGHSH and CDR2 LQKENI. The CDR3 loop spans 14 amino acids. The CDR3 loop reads CASSPGTVNYGYTF. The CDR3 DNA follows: TGTGCCAGCTCACCCGGGACGGTTAACTATGGCTACACCTTC.

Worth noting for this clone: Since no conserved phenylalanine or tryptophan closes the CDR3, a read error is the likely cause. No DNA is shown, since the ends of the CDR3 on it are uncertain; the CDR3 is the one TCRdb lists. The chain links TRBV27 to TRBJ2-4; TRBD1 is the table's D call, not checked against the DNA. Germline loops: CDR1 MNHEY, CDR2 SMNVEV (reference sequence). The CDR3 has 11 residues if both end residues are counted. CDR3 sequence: CASSSARGPTN.

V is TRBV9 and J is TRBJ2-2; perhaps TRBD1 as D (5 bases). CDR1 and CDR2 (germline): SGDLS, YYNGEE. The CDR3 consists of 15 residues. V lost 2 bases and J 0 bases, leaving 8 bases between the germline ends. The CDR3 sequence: CASSVQGTNTGELFF. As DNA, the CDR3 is TGTGCCAGCAGCGTTCAGGGAACGAACACCGGGGAGCTGTTTTTT.

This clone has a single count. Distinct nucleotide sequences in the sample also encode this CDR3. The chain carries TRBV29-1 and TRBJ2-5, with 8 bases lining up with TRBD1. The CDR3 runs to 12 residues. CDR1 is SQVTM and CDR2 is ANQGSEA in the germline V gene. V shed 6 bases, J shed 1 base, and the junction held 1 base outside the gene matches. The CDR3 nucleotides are TGCAGCGTCGGACAGGGCCAAGAGACCCAGTACTTC. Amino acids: CSVGQGQETQYF.

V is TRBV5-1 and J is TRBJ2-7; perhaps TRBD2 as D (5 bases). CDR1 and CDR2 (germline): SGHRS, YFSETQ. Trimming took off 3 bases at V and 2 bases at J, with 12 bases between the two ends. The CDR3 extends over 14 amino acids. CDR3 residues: CASSSMDGAYEQYF. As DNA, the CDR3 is TGCGCCAGCAGCTCGATGGACGGGGCCTACGAGCAGTACTTC.

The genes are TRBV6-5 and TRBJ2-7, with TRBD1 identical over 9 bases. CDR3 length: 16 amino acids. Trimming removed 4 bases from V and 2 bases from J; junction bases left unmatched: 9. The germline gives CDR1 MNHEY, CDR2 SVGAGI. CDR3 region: CASSSSGTGLTYEQYF. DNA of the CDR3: TGTGCCAGCAGTTCTTCCGGGACAGGGTTAACCTACGAGCAGTACTTC.

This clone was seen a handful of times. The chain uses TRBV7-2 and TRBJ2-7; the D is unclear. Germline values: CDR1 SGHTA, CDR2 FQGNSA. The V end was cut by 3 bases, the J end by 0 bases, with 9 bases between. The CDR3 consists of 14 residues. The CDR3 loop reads CASSFAASSYEQYF. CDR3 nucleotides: TGTGCCAGCAGCTTTGCGGCGAGCTCCTACGAGCAGTACTTC. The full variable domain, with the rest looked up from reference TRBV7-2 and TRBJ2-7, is GAGVSQSPSNKVTEKGKDVELRCDPISGHTALYWYRQSLGQGLEFLIYFQGNSAPDKSGLPSDRFSAERTGGSVSTLTIQRTQQEDSAVYLCASSFAASSYEQYFGPGTRLTVT.

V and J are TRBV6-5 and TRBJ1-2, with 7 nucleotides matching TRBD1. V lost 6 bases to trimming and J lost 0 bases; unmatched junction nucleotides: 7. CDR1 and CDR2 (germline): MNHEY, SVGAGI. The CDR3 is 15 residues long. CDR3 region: CASRPTGSPNYGYTF. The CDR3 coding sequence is TGTGCCAGCAGACCGACAGGGAGCCCTAACTATGGCTACACCTTC.

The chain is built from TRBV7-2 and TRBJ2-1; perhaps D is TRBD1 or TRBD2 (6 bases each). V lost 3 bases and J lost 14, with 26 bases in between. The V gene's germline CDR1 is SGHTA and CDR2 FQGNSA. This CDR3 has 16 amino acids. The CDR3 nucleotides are TGTGCCAGCAGCTTCGCGCTACGGGGGCGAGGGGCCGGGGAGTTCTTC. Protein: CASSFALRGRGAGEFF.

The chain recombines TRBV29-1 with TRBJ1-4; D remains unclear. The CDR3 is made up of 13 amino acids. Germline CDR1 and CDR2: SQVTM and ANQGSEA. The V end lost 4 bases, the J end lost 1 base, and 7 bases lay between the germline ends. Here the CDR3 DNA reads TGCAGCGTTGGACGACAAACTAATGAAAAACTGTTTTTT. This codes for CSVGRQTNEKLFF. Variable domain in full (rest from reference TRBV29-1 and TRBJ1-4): SAVISQKPSRDICQRGTSLTIQCQVDSQVTMMFWYRQQPGQSLTLIATANQGSEATYESGFVIDKFPISRPNLTFSTLTVSNMSPEDSSIYLCSVGRQTNEKLFFGSGTQLSVL.

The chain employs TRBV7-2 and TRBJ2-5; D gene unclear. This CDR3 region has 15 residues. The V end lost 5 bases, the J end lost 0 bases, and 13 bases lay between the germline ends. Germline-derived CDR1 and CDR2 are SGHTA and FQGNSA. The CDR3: CASSPSSGYQETQYF. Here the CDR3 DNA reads TGTGCCAGCAGCCCCTCCTCGGGCTACCAAGAGACCCAGTACTTC.

DNA for the CDR3: TGTGCCAGCAGCTTGGCGACAGGGGGGACAGATACGCAGTATTTT. Protein: CASSLATGGTDTQYF. This chain links TRBV7-9 with TRBJ2-3, with 9 bases identical to TRBD1. The junction had 4 bases not matched to a gene; V was cut back by 3 bases and J by 3 bases. Germline V lookup: CDR1 SEHNR, CDR2 FQNEAQ (reference sequence). The CDR3 has 15 amino acids.

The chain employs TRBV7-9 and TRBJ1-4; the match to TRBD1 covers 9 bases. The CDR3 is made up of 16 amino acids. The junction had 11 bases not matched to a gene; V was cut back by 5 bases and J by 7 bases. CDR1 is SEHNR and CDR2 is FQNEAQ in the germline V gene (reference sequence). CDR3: CASSAWEGQGSEKLFF. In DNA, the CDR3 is TGTGCCAGCAGCGCCTGGGAAGGACAGGGGAGTGAAAAACTGTTTTTT.

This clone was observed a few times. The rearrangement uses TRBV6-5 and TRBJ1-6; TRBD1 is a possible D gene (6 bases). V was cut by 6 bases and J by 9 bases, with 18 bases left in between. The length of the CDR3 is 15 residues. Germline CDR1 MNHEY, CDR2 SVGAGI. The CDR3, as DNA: TGTGCCAGCAGCCCCCGACAGGATTGGAGTTCACCCCTCCACTTT. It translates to CASSPRQDWSSPLHF.

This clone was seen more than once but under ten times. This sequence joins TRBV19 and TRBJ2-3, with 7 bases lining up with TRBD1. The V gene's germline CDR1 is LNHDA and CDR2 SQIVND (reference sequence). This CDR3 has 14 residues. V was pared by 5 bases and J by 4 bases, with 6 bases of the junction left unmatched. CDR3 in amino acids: CASSEQGTPDTQYF. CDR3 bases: TGTGCCAGTAGTGAACAGGGGACGCCAGATACGCAGTATTTT. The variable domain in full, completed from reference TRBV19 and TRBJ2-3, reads DGGITQSPKYLFRKEGQNVTLSCEQNLNHDAMYWYRQDPGQGLRLIYYSQIVNDFQKGDIAEGYSVSREKKESFPLTVTSAQKNPTAFYLCASSEQGTPDTQYFGPGTRLTVL.

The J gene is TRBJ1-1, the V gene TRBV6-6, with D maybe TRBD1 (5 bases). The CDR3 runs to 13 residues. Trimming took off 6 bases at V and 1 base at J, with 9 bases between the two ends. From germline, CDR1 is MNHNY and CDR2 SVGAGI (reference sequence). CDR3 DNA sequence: TGTGCCAGCAGGCGGGACTGGAACACTGAAGCTTTCTTT. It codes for CASRRDWNTEAFF.

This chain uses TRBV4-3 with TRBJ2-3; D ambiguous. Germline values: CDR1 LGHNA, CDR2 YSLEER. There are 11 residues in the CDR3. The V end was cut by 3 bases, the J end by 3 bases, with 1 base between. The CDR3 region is CASSQTDTQYF. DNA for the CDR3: TGCGCCAGCAGCCAGACAGATACGCAGTATTTT.

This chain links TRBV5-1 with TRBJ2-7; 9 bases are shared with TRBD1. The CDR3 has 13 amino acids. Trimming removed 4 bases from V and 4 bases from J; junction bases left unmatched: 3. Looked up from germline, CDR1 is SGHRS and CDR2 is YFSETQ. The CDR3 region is CASSPDRGYEQYF. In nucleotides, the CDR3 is TGCGCCAGCAGCCCGGACAGGGGTTACGAGCAGTACTTC.

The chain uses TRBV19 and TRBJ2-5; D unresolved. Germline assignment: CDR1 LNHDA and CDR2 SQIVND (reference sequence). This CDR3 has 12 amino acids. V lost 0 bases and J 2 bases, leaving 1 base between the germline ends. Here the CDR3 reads CASSIDQETQYF. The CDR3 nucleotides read TGTGCCAGTAGTATAGATCAAGAGACCCAGTACTTC.

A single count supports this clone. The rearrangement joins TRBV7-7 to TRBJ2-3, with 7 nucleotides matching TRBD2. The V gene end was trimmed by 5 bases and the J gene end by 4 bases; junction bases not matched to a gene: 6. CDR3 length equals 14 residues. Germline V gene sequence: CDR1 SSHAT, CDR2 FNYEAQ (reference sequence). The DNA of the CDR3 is TGTGCCAGCAGCACGGGACTATCCCCAGATACGCAGTATTTT. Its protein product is CASSTGLSPDTQYF.

The CDR3 coding sequence is TGTGCCAGCAGCCGCGAGTCACCCTTAGCGAACAATGAGCAGTTCTTC. It is translated as CASSRESPLANNEQFF. The chain employs TRBV7-2 and TRBJ2-1, with D maybe TRBD2 (5 bases). Germline CDR1 reads SGHTA; CDR2 reads FQGNSA. The CDR3 loop spans 16 amino acids. V was pared by 5 bases and J by 5 bases, with 19 bases between.

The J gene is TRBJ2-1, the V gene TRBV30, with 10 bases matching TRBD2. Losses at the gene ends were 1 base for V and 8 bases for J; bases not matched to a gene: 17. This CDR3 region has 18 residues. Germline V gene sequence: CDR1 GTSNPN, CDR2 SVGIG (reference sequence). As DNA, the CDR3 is TGTGCCTGGAGTGGAACTTTACGGGCTAGCGGGAGAGGAGATGAGCAGTTCTTC. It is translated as CAWSGTLRASGRGDEQFF.

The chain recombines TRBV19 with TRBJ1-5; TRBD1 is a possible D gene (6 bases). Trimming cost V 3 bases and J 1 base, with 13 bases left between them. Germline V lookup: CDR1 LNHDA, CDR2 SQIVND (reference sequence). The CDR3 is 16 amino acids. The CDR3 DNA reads TGTGCCAGTAGTATCCTAGGGGGACTAAGCAATCAGCCCCAGCATTTT. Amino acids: CASSILGGLSNQPQHF.

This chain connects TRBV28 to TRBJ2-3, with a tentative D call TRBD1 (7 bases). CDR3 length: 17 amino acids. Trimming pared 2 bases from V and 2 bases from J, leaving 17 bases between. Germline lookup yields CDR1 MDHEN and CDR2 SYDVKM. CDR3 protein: CASSLLATGEDTDTQYF. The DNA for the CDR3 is TGTGCCAGCAGTTTACTGGCCACAGGGGAGGACACAGATACGCAGTATTTT.

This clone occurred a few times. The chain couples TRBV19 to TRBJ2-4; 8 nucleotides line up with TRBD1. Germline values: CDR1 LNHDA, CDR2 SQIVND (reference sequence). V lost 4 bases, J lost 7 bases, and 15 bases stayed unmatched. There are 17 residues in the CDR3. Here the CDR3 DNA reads TGTGCCAGTAGTACTGGACAGGGAAGAATACCCTTCAACATTCAGTACTTC. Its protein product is CASSTGQGRIPFNIQYF.

The CDR3 is CASSIDLGQTYEQYF. CDR3 DNA: TGTGCCAGTAGTATCGATCTAGGACAGACCTACGAGCAGTACTTC. This sequence joins TRBV19 and TRBJ2-7, with D perhaps matching TRBD1 (6 bases). Germline lookup yields CDR1 LNHDA and CDR2 SQIVND (reference sequence). CDR3 length: 15 residues. Trimming took off 3 bases at V and 2 bases at J, with 14 bases between the two ends.

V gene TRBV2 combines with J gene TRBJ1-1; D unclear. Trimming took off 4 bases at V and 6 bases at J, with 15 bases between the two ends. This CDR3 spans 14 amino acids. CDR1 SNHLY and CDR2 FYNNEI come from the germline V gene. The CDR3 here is CASSGSQVRPEAFF. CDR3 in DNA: TGTGCCAGCAGTGGTTCGCAGGTTAGACCTGAAGCTTTCTTT.